Below, 11 T cell receptor beta chains from the same sample are listed, as sequenced in a study of T cell responses to AZD1222 COVID-19 vaccine. The assay was immunoSEQ multiplex PCR, and TCRdb's table has in-frame clones only and misses some. The profile shows some 120,000 clones, about nine tenths of them singletons. The input for sequencing was peripheral blood, taken on day 0 of MenACWY control vaccination. All receptors derive from an adult in good health.

The J gene is TRBJ2-2, the V gene TRBV10-1; D is unresolved. Germline V lookup: CDR1 WNHNN, CDR2 SYGVQD (reference sequence). The CDR3 is 14 amino acids. V was shortened by 7 bases and J by 5 bases, with 14 bases between the two germline ends. CDR3: CASTSETGTGELFF. CDR3 sequence (DNA): TGCGCCAGCACCTCCGAGACCGGTACCGGGGAGCTGTTTTTT.

The rearrangement links TRBV2 to TRBJ2-5; tentative D call: TRBD2 (6 bases). V was pared by 11 bases and J by 5 bases, with 18 bases between. This CDR3 spans 13 amino acids. Germline CDR1 reads SNHLY; CDR2 reads FYNNEI. In DNA, the CDR3 is TGTGCCGGAAATTATGGCGGGGTTGAGACCCAGTACTTC. It specifies CAGNYGGVETQYF.

This chain links TRBV6-6 with TRBJ1-2; TRBD1 is a possible D gene (6 bases). The CDR3 extends over 13 amino acids. V was pared by 8 bases and J by 6 bases, with 16 bases between. Germline CDR1 reads MNHNY; CDR2 reads SVGAGI (reference sequence). The DNA of the CDR3 is TGTGCCAGCCAGCCCCGGGGGGCTCATGGCTACACCTTC. The encoded protein is CASQPRGAHGYTF.

DNA for the CDR3: TGTGCCAGCAGCTTGTACTCGGGACAGGGGGTCTACGAGCAGTACTTC. Its protein is CASSLYSGQGVYEQYF. The chain couples TRBV5-6 to TRBJ2-7, with 11 bases aligning to TRBD1. The germline gives CDR1 SGHDT, CDR2 YYEEEE. V was pared by 1 base and J by 3 bases, with 6 bases of the junction left unmatched. The CDR3 is 16 residues long.

The rearrangement uses TRBV19 and TRBJ1-2, with TRBD1 identical over 8 bases. This CDR3 has 15 residues. CDR1 LNHDA and CDR2 SQIVND come from the germline V gene (reference sequence). V was clipped by 7 bases and J by 4 bases; unmatched bases: 11. The CDR3 nucleotides read TGTGCCAGTACCACGGACAGGGCGGGAGTCTATGGCTACACCTTC. Its protein is CASTTDRAGVYGYTF.

DNA for the CDR3: TGTGCCAGTCGACGGCAACAGGGGCGTGGGGGTGAAGCTTTCTTT. This translates into CASRRQQGRGGEAFF. The rearrangement joins TRBV6-5 to TRBJ1-1; 7 nucleotides align to TRBD1. V trimming: 9 bases; J trimming: 7 bases; junction bases outside the gene matches: 17. Germline V gene lookup returns CDR1 MNHEY and CDR2 SVGAGI. This CDR3 spans 15 amino acids.

The chain has TRBV2 and TRBJ1-1; no definite D call. CDR1 and CDR2 from the germline V gene are SNHLY and FYNNEI. There are 14 residues in the CDR3. Trimming removed 6 bases at V and 1 base at J, with 12 bases between. CDR3: CASRAGRQNTEAFF. The CDR3 bases are TGTGCCAGCAGGGCTGGACGGCAGAACACTGAAGCTTTCTTT.

The chain couples TRBV3-1 (or the pseudogene TRBV3-2) to TRBJ2-1, with D unclear. The CDR3 spans 15 residues. The V end was cut by 0 bases, the J end by 10 bases, with 16 bases between. CDR1 and CDR2 (germline): LGHDT, YNNKEL (reference sequence). CDR3 region: CASSQEGWSLGEQFF. The DNA of the CDR3 is TGTGCCAGCAGCCAAGAAGGGTGGAGTTTAGGCGAGCAGTTCTTC.

This clone was seen a single time. The genes are TRBV6-5 and TRBJ1-4; the D is unclear. The V gene lost 8 bases and the J gene lost 8 bases, with 18 bases spanning the gap. The CDR3 sequence is 14 residues long. The V gene's germline CDR1 is MNHEY and CDR2 SVGAGI. CDR3 sequence (DNA): TGTGCCAGCTCTGGGGAGGTGGAGAGAGAAAAACTGTTTTTT. Its protein is CASSGEVEREKLFF.

The V and J genes are TRBV19 and TRBJ1-2; D uncertain. V was clipped by 5 bases and J by 5 bases, with 9 bases between them. The length of the CDR3 is 12 residues. Germline V lookup: CDR1 LNHDA, CDR2 SQIVND (reference sequence). The DNA of the CDR3 is TGTGCCAGTAGTGAGGGAGGTTATGGCTACACCTTC. Translated: CASSEGGYGYTF. Looking up the rest from reference TRBV19 and TRBJ1-2 gives the full variable domain: DGGITQSPKYLFRKEGQNVTLSCEQNLNHDAMYWYRQDPGQGLRLIYYSQIVNDFQKGDIAEGYSVSREKKESFPLTVTSAQKNPTAFYLCASSEGGYGYTFGSGTRLTVV.

This chain connects TRBV19 to TRBJ1-4; 9 bases match TRBD1. Germline CDR1 is LNHDA and CDR2 is SQIVND (reference sequence). J gave up 13 bases and V 8 bases, and 14 bases lay outside the gene matches. This CDR3 is 14 amino acids long. The CDR3 sequence: CASSGRDRVKRLFF. The DNA of the CDR3 is TGTGCCAGTTCGGGGCGGGACAGGGTGAAGAGACTGTTTTTT.